This T cell receptor (beta chain) is drawn from a study of beta chain features in type 1 diabetes. Study-level background: About 110 million sorted cells were examined across all samples. General study points: Patients with Type 1 diabetes showed moderately but significantly shorter TCRB CDR3s in all four CD4+ subsets.

Expressed TCRB transcripts were sequenced, since all the RNA that had been isolated was reverse transcribed. TCRdb's table, derived via immunoSEQ multiplex PCR, lists solely in-frame clones and lacks some. In the table there are about 160,000 clones, 10% of which are singletons. About this clone: Its matching antigen is unknown.

The germline V gene encodes CDR1 SGDLS and CDR2 YYNGEE. The CDR3 loop spans 15 amino acids. V lost 3 bases and J lost 5, with 14 bases in between. The sequencing input was central memory CD4+ T cells from blood. The rearrangement uses TRBV9 and TRBJ1-4, with D possibly being TRBD1 (6 bases). The sequence derives from a man aged 25-45 years with type 1 diabetes. CDR3 sequence reads: CASSESGTWNEKLFF. The CDR3 DNA is TGTGCCAGCAGCGAATCCGGGACATGGAATGAAAAACTGTTTTTT. Full variable domain (remainder filled in from reference TRBV9 and TRBJ1-4): DSGVTQTPKHLITATGQRVTLRCSPRSGDLSVYWYQQSLDQGLQFLIQYYNGEERAKGNILERFSAQQFPDLHSELNLSSLELGDSALYFCASSESGTWNEKLFFGSGTQLSVL.